A selection of T cell receptor beta chains follows, all from one sample in a study of response to subunit inactivated influenza vaccine. TCRdb fed the RT-PCR reads into MiXCR, producing one record per CDR3 protein. The sample includes roughly 570,000 distinct CDR3 sequences, around 15% of them seen just once. The material sequenced was PBMCs from blood, taken about 13 days after vaccination. Source of these receptors: a man between 45 and 60 years old who received an inactivated influenza vaccine. The CDR3 runs from the conserved cysteine through the conserved F or W. D genes are given only for firm matches. Not all rows give a size; the values are once, few, many and, for expanded clones, a class.

CDR3nt: TGTGCCAGCAGACCAACTAGCGGGAGTAGCCACGAGCAGTACTTC
CDR3aa: CASRPTSGSSHEQYF
d_gene: TRBD2
j_gene: TRBJ2-7
abundance: -
v_gene: TRBV28

CDR3nt: TGTGCCAGCAGTTTATCCGGGCGCTATGGCTACACCTTC
CDR3aa: CASSLSGRYGYTF
d_gene: -
j_gene: TRBJ1-2
abundance: -
v_gene: TRBV12-3/TRBV12-4

CDR3nt: TGTGCCAGCAGCGTAGGGGGGTCCTTCACAGATACGCAGTATTTT
CDR3aa: CASSVGGSFTDTQYF
d_gene: -
j_gene: TRBJ2-3
abundance: -
v_gene: TRBV9

CDR3nt: TGTGCCAGCAGTTATCTTGGCGGGGGGTTTGCAGATACGCAGTATTTT
CDR3aa: CASSYLGGGFADTQYF
d_gene: TRBD2
j_gene: TRBJ2-3
abundance: few
v_gene: TRBV6-5

CDR3nt: TGTGCCAGCAGTTACTCGATACAGAGCTACGAGCAGTACTTC
CDR3aa: CASSYSIQSYEQYF
d_gene: -
j_gene: TRBJ2-7
abundance: few
v_gene: TRBV6-5

CDR3nt: TGCAGTGCAAGGACAGGGGTTGAGACTGAAGCTTTCTTT
CDR3aa: CSARTGVETEAFF
d_gene: TRBD1
j_gene: TRBJ1-1
abundance: few
v_gene: TRBV20-1

CDR3nt: TGTGCCAGCTCACTCGGACACCCCACAGATACGCAGTATTTT
CDR3aa: CASSLGHPTDTQYF
d_gene: -
j_gene: TRBJ2-3
abundance: -
v_gene: TRBV18

CDR3nt: TGTGCCACCAGTGATTTTGAGGTTGGGGACACCGGGGAGCTGTTTTTT
CDR3aa: CATSDFEVGDTGELFF
d_gene: -
j_gene: TRBJ2-2
abundance: few
v_gene: TRBV24-1

CDR3nt: TGTGCCAGCAGCTTATCCCAGGGCCCCCCGGAGACCCAGTACTTC
CDR3aa: CASSLSQGPPETQYF
d_gene: -
j_gene: TRBJ2-5
abundance: -
v_gene: TRBV7-8

CDR3nt: TGCAGTGCTAGAGAATTCGGACAGCCCCAGCATTTT
CDR3aa: CSAREFGQPQHF
d_gene: -
j_gene: TRBJ1-5
abundance: few
v_gene: TRBV20-1

CDR3nt: TGTGCCAGCAGGTTTACTAGCGGGAGAAGGAATGAGCAGTTCTTC
CDR3aa: CASRFTSGRRNEQFF
d_gene: TRBD2
j_gene: TRBJ2-1
abundance: few
v_gene: TRBV25-1

CDR3nt: TGCAGTGCTAGAGAAGACCCCTCGCGGAGCTCCTACAATGAGCAGTTCTTC
CDR3aa: CSAREDPSRSSYNEQFF
d_gene: -
j_gene: TRBJ2-1
abundance: -
v_gene: TRBV20-1

CDR3nt: TGCGCCAGCAGCCAAGTTTTAGGGGCTGGTTCACCCCTCCACTTT
CDR3aa: CASSQVLGAGSPLHF
d_gene: -
j_gene: TRBJ1-6
abundance: -
v_gene: TRBV4-3

CDR3nt: TGTGCCAGCAGTTCAAAAGATACGCAGTATTTT
CDR3aa: CASSSKDTQYF
d_gene: -
j_gene: TRBJ2-3
abundance: few
v_gene: TRBV7-2

CDR3nt: TGTGCCAGCAGCGTGTACAGGGGGCGGATGACAGATACGCAGTATTTT
CDR3aa: CASSVYRGRMTDTQYF
d_gene: TRBD1
j_gene: TRBJ2-3
abundance: few
v_gene: TRBV11-2

CDR3nt: TGTGCCAGCAGCCTAACATTCGCAGGCAATGAGCAGTTCTTC
CDR3aa: CASSLTFAGNEQFF
d_gene: -
j_gene: TRBJ2-1
abundance: -
v_gene: TRBV6-1

CDR3nt: TGTGCCATCGAAGACGACAGTCGACTGCCCCAGCATTTT
CDR3aa: CAIEDDSRLPQHF
d_gene: -
j_gene: TRBJ1-5
abundance: few
v_gene: TRBV24-1

CDR3nt: TGTGCCAGCAGTCCACTGCTACAGGGACTCCAAGAGACCCAGTACTTC
CDR3aa: CASSPLLQGLQETQYF
d_gene: -
j_gene: TRBJ2-5
abundance: -
v_gene: TRBV7-2

CDR3nt: TGTGCCAGCAGCCACGTAATGAGGAGGGGGCTCAATGAGCAGTTCTTC
CDR3aa: CASSHVMRRGLNEQFF
d_gene: -
j_gene: TRBJ2-1
abundance: many
v_gene: TRBV3-1

CDR3nt: TGTGCCAGCAGGAGGCAGGGAGATTACGAGCAGTACTTC
CDR3aa: CASRRQGDYEQYF
d_gene: -
j_gene: TRBJ2-7
abundance: -
v_gene: TRBV28

CDR3nt: TGTGCCAGCAGCTTGGCCGGGGGACGCCCCGGGGGTGAAGCTTTCTTT
CDR3aa: CASSLAGGRPGGEAFF
d_gene: -
j_gene: TRBJ1-1
abundance: -
v_gene: TRBV5-5

CDR3nt: TGTGCCAGCAGGATGGGACAGGGCGCAGGCTACACCTTC
CDR3aa: CASRMGQGAGYTF
d_gene: TRBD1
j_gene: TRBJ1-2
abundance: few
v_gene: TRBV7-2

CDR3nt: TGTGCCAGCAGCAAAGGGAGGGGAAGCTCCTACGAGCAGTACTTC
CDR3aa: CASSKGRGSSYEQYF
d_gene: -
j_gene: TRBJ2-7
abundance: -
v_gene: TRBV21-1

CDR3nt: TGCAGTGCTAGTGGGAGGACTAGCACAGATACGCAGTATTTT
CDR3aa: CSASGRTSTDTQYF
d_gene: -
j_gene: TRBJ2-3
abundance: -
v_gene: TRBV20-1

CDR3nt: TGTGCCAGCAGGTGGGGACGGAGCAATCAGCCCCAGCATTTT
CDR3aa: CASRWGRSNQPQHF
d_gene: -
j_gene: TRBJ1-5
abundance: -
v_gene: TRBV6-2/TRBV6-3

CDR3nt: TGCAGCTTACTGCAGGACAGCACAGATACGCAGTATTTT
CDR3aa: CSLLQDSTDTQYF
d_gene: -
j_gene: TRBJ2-3
abundance: -
v_gene: TRBV29-1

CDR3nt: TGTGCCAGCAGTTCATCAGGACAGGGGCATGAGCAGTTCTTC
CDR3aa: CASSSSGQGHEQFF
d_gene: TRBD1
j_gene: TRBJ2-1
abundance: few
v_gene: TRBV6-2/TRBV6-3

CDR3nt: TGTGCCAGCAGCTTAGGGGGGGTAGTTATCTACAATGAGCAGTTCTTC
CDR3aa: CASSLGGVVIYNEQFF
d_gene: -
j_gene: TRBJ2-1
abundance: few
v_gene: TRBV11-2

CDR3nt: TGCAGTGCCGTCCGGACTCTCGAAAACATTCAGTACTTC
CDR3aa: CSAVRTLENIQYF
d_gene: -
j_gene: TRBJ2-4
abundance: -
v_gene: TRBV20-1

CDR3nt: TGTGCCAGCAGTACCACGGCCGGGACTAGTTGGTTC
CDR3aa: CASSTTAGTSWF
d_gene: TRBD2
j_gene: TRBJ2-4
abundance: many
v_gene: TRBV12-3/TRBV12-4

CDR3nt: TGTGCCAGCAGTTCCCCCGGGGTCGGGGAGCAGTACTTC
CDR3aa: CASSSPGVGEQYF
d_gene: -
j_gene: TRBJ2-7
abundance: -
v_gene: TRBV6-5

CDR3nt: TGCGCCAGCAGCCAAGATTACGACACCCCAGGGTATAATGAGCAGTTCTTC
CDR3aa: CASSQDYDTPGYNEQFF
d_gene: -
j_gene: TRBJ2-1
abundance: few
v_gene: TRBV4-3

CDR3nt: TGTGCCAGCAGCTACGGGAACTCTGGGGCCAACGTCCTGACTTTC
CDR3aa: CASSYGNSGANVLTF
d_gene: -
j_gene: TRBJ2-6
abundance: -
v_gene: TRBV7-2

CDR3nt: TGCAGTGCTTTCCGGGACAGGGCGTTTACTGAAGCTTTCTTT
CDR3aa: CSAFRDRAFTEAFF
d_gene: TRBD1
j_gene: TRBJ1-1
abundance: many
v_gene: TRBV20-1

CDR3nt: TGTGCCAGCAGCCATCCCGGGACCCCGGGACCCACTGAAGCTTTCTTT
CDR3aa: CASSHPGTPGPTEAFF
d_gene: -
j_gene: TRBJ1-1
abundance: -
v_gene: TRBV3-1

CDR3nt: TGTGCCAGCTCCCAAGCAGGGGGCTCAGGTAGCACTGAAGCTTTCTTT
CDR3aa: CASSQAGGSGSTEAFF
d_gene: TRBD1
j_gene: TRBJ1-1
abundance: few
v_gene: TRBV18

CDR3nt: TGCAGTGCTAGAGATTCGCTAGCATATGAGCAGTTCTTC
CDR3aa: CSARDSLAYEQFF
d_gene: -
j_gene: TRBJ2-1
abundance: few
v_gene: TRBV20-1

CDR3nt: TGTGCCAGCACTGGGACGGCAAATCAGCCCCAGCATTTT
CDR3aa: CASTGTANQPQHF
d_gene: -
j_gene: TRBJ1-5
abundance: few
v_gene: TRBV6-2/TRBV6-3

CDR3nt: TGCAGTGCTAGAACAGGGGGGGTGAATAATTCACCCCTCCACTTT
CDR3aa: CSARTGGVNNSPLHF
d_gene: TRBD1
j_gene: TRBJ1-6
abundance: -
v_gene: TRBV20-1

CDR3nt: TGTGCCAGCAGCAAAGACCAAGAGACCCAGTACTTC
CDR3aa: CASSKDQETQYF
d_gene: -
j_gene: TRBJ2-5
abundance: few
v_gene: TRBV6-5

CDR3nt: TGTGCCGGAGGGTTGAGGGGAGAAAAACTGTTTTTT
CDR3aa: CAGGLRGEKLFF
d_gene: -
j_gene: TRBJ1-4
abundance: -
v_gene: TRBV21-1

CDR3nt: TGCAGCGGTAACAGGGGTAGCACAGATACGCAGTATTTT
CDR3aa: CSGNRGSTDTQYF
d_gene: TRBD1
j_gene: TRBJ2-3
abundance: -
v_gene: TRBV29-1